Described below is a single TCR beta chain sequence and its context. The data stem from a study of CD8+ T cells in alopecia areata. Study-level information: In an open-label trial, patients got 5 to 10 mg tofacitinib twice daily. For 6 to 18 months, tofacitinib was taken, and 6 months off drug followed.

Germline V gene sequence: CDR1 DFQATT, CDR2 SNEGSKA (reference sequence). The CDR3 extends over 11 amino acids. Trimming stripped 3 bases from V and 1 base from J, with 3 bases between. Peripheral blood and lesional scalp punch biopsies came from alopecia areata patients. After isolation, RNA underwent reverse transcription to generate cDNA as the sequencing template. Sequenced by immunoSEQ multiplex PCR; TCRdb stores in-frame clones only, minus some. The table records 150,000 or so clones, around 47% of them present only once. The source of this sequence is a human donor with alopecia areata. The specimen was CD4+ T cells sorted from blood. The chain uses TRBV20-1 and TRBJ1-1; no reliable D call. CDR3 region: CSASPNTEAFF. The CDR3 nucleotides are TGCAGTGCTAGTCCGAACACTGAAGCTTTCTTT.